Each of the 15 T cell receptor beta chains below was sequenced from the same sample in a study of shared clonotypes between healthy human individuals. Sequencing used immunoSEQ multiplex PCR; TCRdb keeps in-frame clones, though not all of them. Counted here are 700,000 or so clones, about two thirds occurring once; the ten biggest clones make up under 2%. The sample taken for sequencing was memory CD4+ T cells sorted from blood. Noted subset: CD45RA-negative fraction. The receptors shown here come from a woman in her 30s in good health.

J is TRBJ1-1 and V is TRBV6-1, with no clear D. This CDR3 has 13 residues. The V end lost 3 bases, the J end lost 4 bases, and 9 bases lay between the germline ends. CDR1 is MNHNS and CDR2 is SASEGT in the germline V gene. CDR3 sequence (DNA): TGTGCCAGCAGTGATTACCGTTTCACTGAAGCTTTCTTT. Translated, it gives CASSDYRFTEAFF.

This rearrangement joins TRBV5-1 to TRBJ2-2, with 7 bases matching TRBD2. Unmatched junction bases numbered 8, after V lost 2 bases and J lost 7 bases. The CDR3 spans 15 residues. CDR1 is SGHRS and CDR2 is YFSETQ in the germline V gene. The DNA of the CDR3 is TGCGCCAGCAGCTTCGGGGGAGGGACCATCGGGGAGCTGTTTTTT. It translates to CASSFGGGTIGELFF.

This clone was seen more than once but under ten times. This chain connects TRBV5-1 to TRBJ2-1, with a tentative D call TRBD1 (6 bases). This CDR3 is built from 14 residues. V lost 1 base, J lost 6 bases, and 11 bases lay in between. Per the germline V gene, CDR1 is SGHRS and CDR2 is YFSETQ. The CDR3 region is CASSLSQGPNEQFF. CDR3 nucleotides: TGCGCCAGCAGCTTGTCTCAGGGGCCCAATGAGCAGTTCTTC. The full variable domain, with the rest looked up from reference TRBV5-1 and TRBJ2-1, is KAGVTQTPRYLIKTRGQQVTLSCSPISGHRSVSWYQQTPGQGLQFLFEYFSETQRNKGNFPGRFSGRQFSNSRSEMNVSTLELGDSALYLCASSLSQGPNEQFFGPGTRLTVL.

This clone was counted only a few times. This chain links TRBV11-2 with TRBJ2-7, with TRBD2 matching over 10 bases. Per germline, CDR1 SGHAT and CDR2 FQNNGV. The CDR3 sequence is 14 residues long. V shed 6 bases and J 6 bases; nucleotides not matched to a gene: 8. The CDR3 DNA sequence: TGTGCCAGCAGAGCGGGAGGGCCTTTTGGCGAGCAGTACTTC. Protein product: CASRAGGPFGEQYF.

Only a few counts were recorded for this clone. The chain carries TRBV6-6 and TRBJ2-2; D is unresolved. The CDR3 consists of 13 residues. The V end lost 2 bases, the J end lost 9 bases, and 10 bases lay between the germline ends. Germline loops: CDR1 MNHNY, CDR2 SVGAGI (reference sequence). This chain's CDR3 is CASSYELGRELFF. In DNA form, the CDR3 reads TGTGCCAGCAGTTACGAGCTTGGAAGGGAGCTGTTTTTT.

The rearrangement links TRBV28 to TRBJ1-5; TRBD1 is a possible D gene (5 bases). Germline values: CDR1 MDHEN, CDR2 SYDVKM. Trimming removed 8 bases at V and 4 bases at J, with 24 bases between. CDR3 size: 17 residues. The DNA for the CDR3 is TGTGCCAGCTCCTCATCCCCCGGCCAGGGACTTAATCAGCCCCAGCATTTT. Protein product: CASSSSPGQGLNQPQHF.

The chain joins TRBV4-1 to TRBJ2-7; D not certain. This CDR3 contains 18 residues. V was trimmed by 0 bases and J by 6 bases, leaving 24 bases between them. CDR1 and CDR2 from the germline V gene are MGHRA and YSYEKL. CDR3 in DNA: TGCGCCAGCAGCCAAGAAAGAGGAGTGAGTACTTCCAAGGTCGAGCAGTACTTC. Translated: CASSQERGVSTSKVEQYF.

CDR3 sequence: CSARGAYEQYF. The CDR3 DNA reads as TGCAGTGCTAGGGGTGCTTACGAGCAGTACTTC. The chain combines TRBV20-1 with TRBJ2-5; D not resolved. With the DNA end fitting TRBJ2-7 better, the J assignment may be wrong. In germline, CDR1 is DFQATT, CDR2 SNEGSKA (reference sequence). The CDR3 spans 11 residues.

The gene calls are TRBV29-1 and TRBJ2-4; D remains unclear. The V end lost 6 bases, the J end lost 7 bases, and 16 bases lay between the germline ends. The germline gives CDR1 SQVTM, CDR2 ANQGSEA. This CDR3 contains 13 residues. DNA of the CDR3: TGCAGCGTCCTCGCACGCCAACTTAACATTCAGTACTTC. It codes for CSVLARQLNIQYF.

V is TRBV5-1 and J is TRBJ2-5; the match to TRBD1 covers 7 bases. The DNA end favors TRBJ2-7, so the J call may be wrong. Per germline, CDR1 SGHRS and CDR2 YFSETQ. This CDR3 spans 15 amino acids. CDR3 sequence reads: CASSLAGTEAYEQYF. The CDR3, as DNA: TGCGCCAGCAGCTTGGCAGGGACAGAAGCCTACGAGCAGTACTTC.

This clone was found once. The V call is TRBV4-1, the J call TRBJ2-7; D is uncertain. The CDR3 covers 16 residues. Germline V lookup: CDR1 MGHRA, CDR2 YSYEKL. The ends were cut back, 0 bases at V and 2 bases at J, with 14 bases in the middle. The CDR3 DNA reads TGCGCCAGCAGCCAAGATCGGGTCGGCACAGCCTACGAGCAGTACTTC. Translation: CASSQDRVGTAYEQYF.

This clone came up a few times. In DNA, the CDR3 is TGTGCCAGCAGTCCCCCTCAACACTTTTCTAATGAAAAACTGTTTTTT. Protein: CASSPPQHFSNEKLFF. The chain combines TRBV28 with TRBJ1-4; D not resolved. CDR3 size: 16 residues. With 5 bases removed from V and 3 bases from J, the gap between germline ends came to 16 bases. From germline, CDR1 is MDHEN and CDR2 SYDVKM. The full variable domain, in which reference TRBV28 and TRBJ1-4 provide the parts outside the CDR3, is DVKVTQSSRYLVKRTGEKVFLECVQDMDHENMFWYRQDPGLGLRLIYFSYDVKMKEKGDIPEGYSVSREKKERFSLILESASTNQTSMYLCASSPPQHFSNEKLFFGSGTQLSVL.

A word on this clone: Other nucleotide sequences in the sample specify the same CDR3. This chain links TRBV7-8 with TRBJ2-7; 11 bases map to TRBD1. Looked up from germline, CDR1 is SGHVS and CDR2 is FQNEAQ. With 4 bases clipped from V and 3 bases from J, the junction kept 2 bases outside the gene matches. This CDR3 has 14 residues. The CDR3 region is CASSSGTGGYEQYF. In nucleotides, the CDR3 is TGTGCCAGCAGCTCGGGGACAGGGGGCTACGAGCAGTACTTC.

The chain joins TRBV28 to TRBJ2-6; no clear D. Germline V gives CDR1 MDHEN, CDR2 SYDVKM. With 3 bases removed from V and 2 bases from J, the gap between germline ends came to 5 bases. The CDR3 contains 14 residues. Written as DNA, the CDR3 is TGTGCCAGCAGTTTGACAACTGGGGCCAACGTCCTGACTTTC. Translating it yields CASSLTTGANVLTF.

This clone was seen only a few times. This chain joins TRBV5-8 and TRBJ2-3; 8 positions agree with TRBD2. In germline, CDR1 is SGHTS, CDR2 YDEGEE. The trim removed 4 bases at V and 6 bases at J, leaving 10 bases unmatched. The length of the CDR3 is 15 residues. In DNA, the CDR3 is TGTGCCAGCAGCCCCCGACTAGCGAATTCGGATACGCAGTATTTT. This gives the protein CASSPRLANSDTQYF.